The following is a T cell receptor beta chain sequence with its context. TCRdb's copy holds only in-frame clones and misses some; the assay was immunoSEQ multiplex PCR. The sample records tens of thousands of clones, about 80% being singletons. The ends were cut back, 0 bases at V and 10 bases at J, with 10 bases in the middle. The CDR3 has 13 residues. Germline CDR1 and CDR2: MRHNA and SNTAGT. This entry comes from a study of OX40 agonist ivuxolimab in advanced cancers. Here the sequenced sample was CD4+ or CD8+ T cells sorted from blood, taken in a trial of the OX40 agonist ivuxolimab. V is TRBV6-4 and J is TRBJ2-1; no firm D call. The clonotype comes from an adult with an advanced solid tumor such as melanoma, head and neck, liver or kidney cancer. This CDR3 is CASSDSGNYEQFF. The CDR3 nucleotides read TGTGCCAGCAGTGACTCGGGCAACTACGAGCAGTTCTTC.